These T cell receptor beta chains were read from a single sample in a study of T cell repertoires in cytomegalovirus infection. TCRdb called the reads again in MiXCR, with one record for every CDR3 protein. The sample consists of roughly 720,000 distinct CDR3 sequences, 35% to 45% of them appearing once. The material sequenced was PBMCs. The receptors originated from a human donor in good health (CMV status not recorded). Some clones in this sample may be carry-over from other donors' samples. CDR3s include the opening cysteine and the closing phenylalanine or tryptophan. Each record gives: J gene, D gene, V gene, CDR3 length, clone size, CDR3 protein, CDR3 DNA. A D gene is named only where the DNA matches it firmly. Size is omitted from some rows. Given values are once, few, many or a class for expanded clones.

TRBJ1-5 NA TRBV7-2 13 few CASSFHRSQPQHF TGTGCCAGCAGCTTTCATCGGTCTCAGCCCCAGCATTTT
TRBJ1-3 NA TRBV3-1 15 once CASSQEFDSRNTIYF TGTGCCAGCAGCCAAGAGTTCGACAGTAGAAACACCATATATTTT
TRBJ2-3 NA TRBV20-1 13 few CSALDTHTDTQYF TGCAGTGCCCTGGACACTCACACAGATACGCAGTATTTT
TRBJ2-3 TRBD2 TRBV7-9 17 NA CASSLNAPSGRGDTQYF TGTGCCAGCAGCTTAAACGCCCCGAGCGGGAGAGGAGATACGCAGTATTTT
TRBJ1-1 TRBD1 TRBV6-6 13 few CASRHRGVTEAFF TGTGCCAGCAGACACAGGGGGGTTACTGAAGCTTTCTTT
TRBJ2-5 NA TRBV28 16 NA CASSTTRGDRRETQYF TGTGCCAGCAGTACTACCCGGGGGGACAGACGAGAGACCCAGTACTTC
TRBJ2-6 TRBD1 TRBV7-9 15 NA CASSRQGSGANVLTF TGTGCCAGCAGTCGACAGGGTTCCGGGGCCAACGTCCTGACTTTC
TRBJ2-1 NA TRBV27 15 NA CASSSPGLGTGEQFF TGTGCCAGCAGTTCGCCGGGACTCGGAACGGGTGAGCAGTTCTTC
TRBJ1-3 NA TRBV4-2 13 few CASSGELGNTIYF TGTGCCAGCAGCGGGGAATTAGGAAACACCATATATTTT
TRBJ2-1 NA TRBV28 11 once CASGIEGEQFF TGTGCCAGCGGGATAGAAGGTGAGCAGTTCTTC
TRBJ1-5 TRBD1 TRBV6-1 15 many CASRGGTGGGQPQHF TGTGCCAGCAGGGGGGGGACAGGGGGCGGTCAGCCCCAGCATTTT
TRBJ2-7 NA TRBV19 14 few CASSSRTQTYEQYF TGTGCCAGTAGTTCGAGGACCCAAACCTACGAGCAGTACTTC
TRBJ1-6 NA TRBV12-3/TRBV12-4 16 NA CASSFGGNSYNSPLHF TGTGCCAGCAGTTTTGGGGGGAACTCCTATAATTCACCCCTCCACTTT
TRBJ2-5 NA TRBV7-9 15 NA CASSPRREPKETQYF TGTGCCAGCAGCCCCCGTCGGGAACCAAAAGAGACCCAGTACTTC
TRBJ2-5 NA TRBV12-3/TRBV12-4 11 NA CASSMAGPQYF TGTGCCAGCTCAATGGCAGGGCCCCAGTACTTC